Presented here are 18 T cell receptor beta chains from one specimen sequenced in a study of neurological immune-mediated disorders. One entry per CDR3 protein, called by TCRdb with MiXCR from the 5' RACE reads. Altogether fewer than 65,000 distinct CDR3 sequences are present, about 4% being singletons, with the ten largest covering about 3.1%. Sequencing was carried out using PBMCs. The receptors originated from a man aged 50 to 59 with multiple sclerosis.

This clonotype was seen repeatedly, ten times or more. The rearrangement joins TRBV20-1 to TRBJ1-5; no firm D call. The V gene lost 0 bases and the J gene lost 3 bases, with 12 bases spanning the gap. Germline V gene data show CDR1 as DFQATT and CDR2 as SNEGSKA (reference sequence). The length of the CDR3 is 15 residues. The CDR3 protein is CSARDSASVNQPQHF. The CDR3 DNA is TGCAGTGCTAGAGATTCGGCGTCAGTCAATCAGCCCCAGCATTTT.

This clonotype was seen ten or more times. This chain joins TRBV10-3 and TRBJ2-7; 8 nucleotides align to TRBD1. The CDR3 sequence is 14 residues long. With V trimmed by 6 bases and J by 3 bases, 7 bases remained unmatched. Looked up from germline, CDR1 is ENHRY and CDR2 is SYGVKD. CDR3 sequence (DNA): TGTGCCATCAGGCCGGGACAGGAGAACTACGAGCAGTACTTC. It codes for CAIRPGQENYEQYF.

Comments on this clonotype: Being one base from a much bigger clone, this may be a read error. V is TRBV5-1 and J is TRBJ2-1; D may be TRBD2 (5 bases). Trimming stripped 5 bases from V and 5 bases from J, with 14 bases between. The CDR3 runs to 14 residues. The germline V gene encodes CDR1 SGHRS and CDR2 YFSETQ. The CDR3 bases are TGCGCCAGCAGGAGAGGGCCGAAGGACAATGAGCAGTTCTTC. Translation gives CASRRGPKDNEQFF.

This clonotype has a count of ten or more. The chain recombines TRBV3-1 with TRBJ2-5; no definite D call. Germline CDR1 LGHDT, CDR2 YNNKEL (reference sequence). The CDR3 length is 16 residues. Trimming took off 0 bases at V and 5 bases at J, with 16 bases between the two ends. CDR3 residues: CASSQDLSPSRETQYF. In DNA, the CDR3 is TGTGCCAGCAGCCAAGATTTATCCCCCTCCAGGGAGACCCAGTACTTC.

This chain links TRBV6-5 with TRBJ2-2; 7 positions agree with TRBD2. The V and J ends lost 8 bases and 10 bases, in that order; junction bases with no gene match: 16. The CDR3 has 15 residues. Germline CDR1 reads MNHEY; CDR2 reads SVGAGI. CDR3 in amino acids: CASGTSVRRKVELFF. For the CDR3, the DNA is TGTGCCAGCGGCACTAGCGTTAGGCGGAAAGTGGAGCTGTTTTTT.

This clonotype was observed many times. The chain carries TRBV5-1 and TRBJ2-1; D could derive from TRBD1 or TRBD2 (5 bases each). This CDR3 region has 14 residues. V was clipped by 6 bases and J by 10 bases, with 20 bases between them. The V gene's germline CDR1 is SGHRS and CDR2 YFSETQ. The CDR3 loop reads CASKTGTGEGEQFF. The CDR3 coding sequence is TGCGCCAGCAAGACCGGGACCGGCGAGGGGGAGCAGTTCTTC.

This clonotype was seen at least ten times. The rearrangement joins TRBV9 to TRBJ1-2, with D tentatively TRBD1 (5 bases). V lost 4 bases to trimming and J lost 4 bases, with 17 bases between them. Germline lookup yields CDR1 SGDLS and CDR2 YYNGEE. The CDR3 runs 15 residues. CDR3 in amino acids: CASSQQPGGGYGYTF. The CDR3 coding sequence is TGTGCCAGCAGCCAACAACCGGGGGGTGGCTATGGCTACACCTTC.

This clonotype came up many times. The rearrangement joins TRBV12-3 or TRBV12-4 to TRBJ2-1; D unresolved. The germline V and J ends were trimmed by 2 bases and 0 bases, with 11 bases remaining between them. The CDR3 has 16 amino acids. In DNA form, the CDR3 reads TGTGCCAGCAGTTTAAAACGACGAAGCTCCTACAATGAGCAGTTCTTC. It codes for CASSLKRRSSYNEQFF.

This clonotype was seen many times. CDR3 sequence: CASSLTRSYNEQFF. The CDR3 coding sequence is TGCGCCAGCAGCCTGACCCGCTCCTACAATGAGCAGTTCTTC. This chain joins TRBV5-1 and TRBJ2-1; D unresolved. V lost 4 bases and J lost 0, with 8 bases in between. This CDR3 region has 14 residues. The germline CDR1 and CDR2 sequences are SGHRS and YFSETQ.

This clonotype was observed at least ten times. The chain uses TRBV5-1 and TRBJ2-3; TRBD2 is a possible D gene (5 bases). Germline V gene data show CDR1 as SGHRS and CDR2 as YFSETQ. This CDR3 is built from 14 residues. V lost 4 bases and J 4 bases, leaving 13 bases between the germline ends. CDR3 loop: CASSTGGGADTQYF. CDR3 in DNA: TGCGCCAGCAGCACCGGAGGAGGCGCAGATACGCAGTATTTT.

This clonotype appeared many times. The chain carries TRBV29-1 and TRBJ2-7; 12 bases align to TRBD2. Looked up from germline, CDR1 is SQVTM and CDR2 is ANQGSEA. The CDR3 totals 15 residues. After removal of 3 bases from V and 5 bases from J, the junction contained 8 bases not matched to a gene. Written as DNA, the CDR3 is TGCAGCGTTGACGGGCTAGCGGGAGGGCCTAACGAGCAGTACTTC. Protein product: CSVDGLAGGPNEQYF.

This clonotype was counted at least ten times. V gene TRBV7-9 combines with J gene TRBJ1-1, with 8 nucleotides matching TRBD1. Trimming removed 2 bases from V and 1 base from J; junction bases left unmatched: 3. The CDR3 is 15 residues long. Germline V CDR1 and CDR2: SEHNR, FQNEAQ (reference sequence). The CDR3 protein is CASSLPTGGNTEAFF. The DNA of the CDR3 is TGTGCCAGCAGCTTACCTACAGGGGGGAACACTGAAGCTTTCTTT.

This clonotype was seen repeatedly, ten times or more. The V and J genes are TRBV20-1 and TRBJ2-3; 7 bases agree with TRBD1. The germline gives CDR1 DFQATT, CDR2 SNEGSKA (reference sequence). The ends lost 6 bases at V and 6 bases at J; junction bases unmatched: 24. The CDR3 has 18 residues. The CDR3 reads CSATLGQAATLTRDTQYF. CDR3 bases: TGCAGTGCAACGTTAGGACAGGCTGCCACCTTAACTCGGGATACGCAGTATTTT.

This clonotype has a count of ten or more. The rearrangement links TRBV5-1 to TRBJ2-7, with 11 bases lining up with TRBD2. The V segment lost 1 base and the J segment 7 bases; nucleotides outside the gene matches: 13. The germline V gene encodes CDR1 SGHRS and CDR2 YFSETQ. This CDR3 has 17 amino acids. The CDR3 loop is CASSLSLAGGFSSEQYF. The DNA of the CDR3 is TGCGCCAGCAGCTTGTCCCTAGCGGGAGGATTTTCTAGTGAGCAGTACTTC.

In its sample, this clonotype was seen many times. The chain combines TRBV20-1 with TRBJ2-3; 10 bases agree with TRBD1. The germline V gene has CDR1 DFQATT and CDR2 SNEGSKA (reference sequence). V lost 3 bases and J lost 2; bases outside the gene matches: 5. The CDR3 is made up of 15 amino acids. The CDR3 loop reads CSARTGGGDTDTQYF. Written as DNA, the CDR3 is TGCAGTGCTAGGACAGGGGGCGGCGACACAGATACGCAGTATTTT.

This clonotype was seen ten or more times. This chain uses TRBV5-1 with TRBJ2-3; D perhaps matches TRBD1 (6 bases). There are 16 residues in the CDR3. V was pared by 2 bases and J by 2 bases, with 15 bases between. Germline-derived CDR1 and CDR2 are SGHRS and YFSETQ. DNA of the CDR3: TGCGCCAGCAGCTTTACCCCGGACAGATCCACAGATACGCAGTATTTT. Translation: CASSFTPDRSTDTQYF.

This clonotype occurred many times. The chain joins TRBV7-9 to TRBJ1-5; TRBD1 might be the D (5 bases). V lost 3 bases and J lost 3, with 9 bases in between. This CDR3 has 14 residues. Germline lookup yields CDR1 SEHNR and CDR2 FQNEAQ (reference sequence). The CDR3, as DNA: TGTGCCAGCAGCTTTGGAGGGGTCAATCAGCCCCAGCATTTT. Amino acids: CASSFGGVNQPQHF.

This clonotype has ten or more counts. The rearrangement links TRBV20-1 to TRBJ1-3, with TRBD1 as a possible D gene (6 bases). The V end was cut by 0 bases, the J end by 8 bases, with 17 bases between. Germline CDR1 DFQATT, CDR2 SNEGSKA (reference sequence). This CDR3 has 15 amino acids. CDR3 bases: TGCAGTGCTAGAGAGGAGGGGGGATCCCCGGACACCATATATTTT. It is translated as CSAREEGGSPDTIYF.